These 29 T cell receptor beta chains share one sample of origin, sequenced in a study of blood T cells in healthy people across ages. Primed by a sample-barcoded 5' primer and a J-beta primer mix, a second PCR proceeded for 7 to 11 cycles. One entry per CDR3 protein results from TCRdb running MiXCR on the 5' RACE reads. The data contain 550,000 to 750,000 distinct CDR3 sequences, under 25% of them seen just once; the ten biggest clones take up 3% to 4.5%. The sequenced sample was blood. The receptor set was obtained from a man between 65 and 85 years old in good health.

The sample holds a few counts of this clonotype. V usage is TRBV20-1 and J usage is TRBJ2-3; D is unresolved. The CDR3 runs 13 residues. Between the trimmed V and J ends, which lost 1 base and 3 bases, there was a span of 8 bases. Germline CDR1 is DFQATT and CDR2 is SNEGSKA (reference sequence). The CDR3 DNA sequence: TGCAGTGCTAGAGTCGACGGAACAGATACGCAGTATTTT. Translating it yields CSARVDGTDTQYF.

The CDR3 protein is CASSSGWGANVLTF. The CDR3 DNA sequence: TGTGCCAGCAGTTCAGGGTGGGGGGCCAACGTCCTGACTTTC. The chain carries TRBV12-3 or TRBV12-4 and TRBJ2-6, with D possibly being TRBD1 (5 bases). The CDR3 extends over 14 amino acids. With 4 bases removed from V and 4 bases from J, the gap between germline ends came to 8 bases.

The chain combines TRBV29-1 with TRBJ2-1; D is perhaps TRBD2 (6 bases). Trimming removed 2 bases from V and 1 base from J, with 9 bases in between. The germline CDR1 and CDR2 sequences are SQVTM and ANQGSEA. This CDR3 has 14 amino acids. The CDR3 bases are TGCAGCGTTGAACCCGGGGGATCCTACAATGAGCAGTTCTTC. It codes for CSVEPGGSYNEQFF.

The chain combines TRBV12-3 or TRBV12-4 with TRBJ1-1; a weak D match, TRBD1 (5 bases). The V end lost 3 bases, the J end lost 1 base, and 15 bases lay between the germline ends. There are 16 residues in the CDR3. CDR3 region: CASSLGQGKGNTEAFF. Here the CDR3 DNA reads TGTGCCAGCAGTTTGGGCCAGGGAAAGGGGAACACTGAAGCTTTCTTT.

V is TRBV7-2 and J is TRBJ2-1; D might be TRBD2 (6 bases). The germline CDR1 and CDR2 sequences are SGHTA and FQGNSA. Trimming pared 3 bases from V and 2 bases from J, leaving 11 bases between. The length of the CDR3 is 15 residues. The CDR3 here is CASSFTSSAYNEQFF. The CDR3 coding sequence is TGTGCCAGCAGCTTTACTAGCTCCGCCTACAATGAGCAGTTCTTC.

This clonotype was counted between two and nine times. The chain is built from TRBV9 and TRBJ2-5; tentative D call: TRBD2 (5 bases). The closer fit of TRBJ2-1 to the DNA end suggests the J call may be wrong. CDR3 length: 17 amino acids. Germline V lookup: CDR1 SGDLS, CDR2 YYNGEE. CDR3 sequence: CASSVGTGITKYNEQFF. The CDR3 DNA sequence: TGTGCCAGCAGCGTAGGGACCGGGATCACAAAATACAATGAGCAGTTCTTC.

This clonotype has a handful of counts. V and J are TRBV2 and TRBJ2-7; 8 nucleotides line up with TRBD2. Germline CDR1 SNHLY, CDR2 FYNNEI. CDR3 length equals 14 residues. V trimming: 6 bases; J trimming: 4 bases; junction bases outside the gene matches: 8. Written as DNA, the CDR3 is TGTGCCAGCAGGCCCGGGACTAGACCGTACGAGCAGTACTTC. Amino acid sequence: CASRPGTRPYEQYF.

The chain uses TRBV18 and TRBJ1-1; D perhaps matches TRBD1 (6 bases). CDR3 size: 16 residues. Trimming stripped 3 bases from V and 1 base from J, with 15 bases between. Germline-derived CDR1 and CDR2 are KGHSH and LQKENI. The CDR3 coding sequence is TGTGCCAGCTCACCCTGGACAGACTCGGGGAACACTGAAGCTTTCTTT. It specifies CASSPWTDSGNTEAFF. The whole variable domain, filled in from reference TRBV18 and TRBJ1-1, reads NAGVMQNPRHLVRRRGQEARLRCSPMKGHSHVYWYRQLPEEGLKFMVYLQKENIIDESGMPKERFSAEFPKEGPSILRIQQVVRGDSAAYFCASSPWTDSGNTEAFFGQGTRLTVV.

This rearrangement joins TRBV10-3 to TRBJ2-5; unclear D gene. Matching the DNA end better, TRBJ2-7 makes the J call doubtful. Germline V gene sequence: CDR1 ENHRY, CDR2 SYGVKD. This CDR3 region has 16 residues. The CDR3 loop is CAISERPSFDPYEQYF. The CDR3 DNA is TGTGCCATCAGTGAGAGGCCTAGTTTTGACCCCTACGAGCAGTACTTC.

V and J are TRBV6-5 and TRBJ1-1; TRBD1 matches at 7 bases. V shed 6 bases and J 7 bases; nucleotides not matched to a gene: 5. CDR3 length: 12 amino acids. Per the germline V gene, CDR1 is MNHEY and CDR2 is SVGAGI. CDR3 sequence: CASSRTGLEAFF. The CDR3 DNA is TGTGCCAGCAGCCGGACAGGACTTGAAGCTTTCTTT.

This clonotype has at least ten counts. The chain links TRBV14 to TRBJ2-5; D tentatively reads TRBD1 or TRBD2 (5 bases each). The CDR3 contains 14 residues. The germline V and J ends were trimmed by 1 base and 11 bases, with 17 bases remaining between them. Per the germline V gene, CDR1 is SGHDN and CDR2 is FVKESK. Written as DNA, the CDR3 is TGTGCCAGCAGCCAAGCCCTCGGGGTGGGGGAGCAGTACTTC. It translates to CASSQALGVGEQYF.

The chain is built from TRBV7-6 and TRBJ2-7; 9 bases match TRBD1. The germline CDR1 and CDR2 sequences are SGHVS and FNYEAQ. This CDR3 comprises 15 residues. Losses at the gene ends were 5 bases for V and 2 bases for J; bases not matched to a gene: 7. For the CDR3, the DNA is TGTGCCAGCAGCCAAGGGGACAGGGTCACCTACGAGCAGTACTTC. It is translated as CASSQGDRVTYEQYF.

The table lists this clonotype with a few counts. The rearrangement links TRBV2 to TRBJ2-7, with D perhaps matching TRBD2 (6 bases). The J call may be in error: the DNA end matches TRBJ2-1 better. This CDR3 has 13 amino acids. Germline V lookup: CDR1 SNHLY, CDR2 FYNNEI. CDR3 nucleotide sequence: TGTGCCAGCATTAGCGGCGGTAGGGATGAGCAGTTCTTC. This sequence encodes CASISGGRDEQFF.

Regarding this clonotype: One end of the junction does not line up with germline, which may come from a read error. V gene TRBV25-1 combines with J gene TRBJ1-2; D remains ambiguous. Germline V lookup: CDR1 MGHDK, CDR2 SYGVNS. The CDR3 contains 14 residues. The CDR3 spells CASSPSTANYGYTF. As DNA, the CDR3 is TGTGCGAGCAGTCCTTCGACCGCTAACTATGGCTACACCTTC.

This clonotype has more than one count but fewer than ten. The CDR3 loop is CASSQVNEKLFF. The CDR3 nucleotides read TGTGCCAGCAGCCAAGTTAATGAAAAACTGTTTTTT. J is TRBJ1-4 and V is TRBV3-1, with D unresolved. In germline, CDR1 is LGHDT, CDR2 YNNKEL (reference sequence). This CDR3 spans 12 amino acids. With 1 base removed from V and 4 bases from J, the gap between germline ends came to 1 base.

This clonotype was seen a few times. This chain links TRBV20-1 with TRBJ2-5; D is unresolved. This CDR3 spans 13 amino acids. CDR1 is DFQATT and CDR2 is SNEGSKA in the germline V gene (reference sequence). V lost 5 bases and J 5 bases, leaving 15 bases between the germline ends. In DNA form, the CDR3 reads TGCAGTGCTGTTCTAGGTCCTAGGGAGACCCAGTACTTC. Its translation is CSAVLGPRETQYF.

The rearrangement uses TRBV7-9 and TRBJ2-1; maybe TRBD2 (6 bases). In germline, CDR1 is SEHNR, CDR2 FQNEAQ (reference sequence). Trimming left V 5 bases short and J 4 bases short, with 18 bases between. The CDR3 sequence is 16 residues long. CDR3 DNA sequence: TGTGCCAGCAGCGCCGCTGTCGGGGGTCAGTACAATGAGCAGTTCTTC. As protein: CASSAAVGGQYNEQFF.

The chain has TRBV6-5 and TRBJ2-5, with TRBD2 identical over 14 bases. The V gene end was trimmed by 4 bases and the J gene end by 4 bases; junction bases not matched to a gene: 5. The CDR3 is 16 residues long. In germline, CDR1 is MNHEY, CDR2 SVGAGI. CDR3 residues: CASSLPGLAGAETQYF. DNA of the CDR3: TGTGCCAGCAGTTTACCGGGACTAGCGGGAGCAGAGACCCAGTACTTC.

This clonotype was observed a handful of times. The chain's CDR3 is CASSQETGTTYNSPLHF. The CDR3 DNA reads as TGTGCCAGCAGCCAAGAGACGGGGACGACCTATAATTCACCCCTCCACTTT. The rearrangement uses TRBV3-1 and TRBJ1-6; tentative D call: TRBD1 (5 bases). CDR1 and CDR2 from the germline V gene are LGHDT and YNNKEL (reference sequence). The CDR3 loop spans 17 amino acids. The ends were cut back, 0 bases at V and 2 bases at J, with 11 bases in the middle. Full variable domain (outside the CDR3, taken from reference TRBV3-1 and TRBJ1-6): DTAVSQTPKYLVTQMGNDKSIKCEQNLGHDTMYWYKQDSKKFLKIMFSYNNKELIINETVPNRFSPKSPDKAHLNLHINSLELGDSAVYFCASSQETGTTYNSPLHFGNGTRLTVT.

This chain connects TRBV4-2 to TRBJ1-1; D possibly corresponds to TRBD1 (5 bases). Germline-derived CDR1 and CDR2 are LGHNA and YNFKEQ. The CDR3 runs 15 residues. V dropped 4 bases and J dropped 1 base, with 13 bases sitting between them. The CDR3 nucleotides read TGTGCCAGCAGCCTCGGGGCAACAGGGAACACTGAAGCTTTCTTT. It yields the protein CASSLGATGNTEAFF.

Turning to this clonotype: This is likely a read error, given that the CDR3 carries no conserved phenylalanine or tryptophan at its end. CDR3 protein: CASSFLWRATDTQYS. Here the CDR3 DNA reads TGTGCCAGCAGTTTCCTATGGCGGGCCACAGATACGCAGTATTCT. The genes are TRBV27 and TRBJ2-3; possibly TRBD2 for D (5 bases). This CDR3 comprises 15 residues. Germline-derived CDR1 and CDR2 are MNHEY and SMNVEV (reference sequence). V lost 3 bases to trimming and J lost 2 bases, with 12 bases between them.

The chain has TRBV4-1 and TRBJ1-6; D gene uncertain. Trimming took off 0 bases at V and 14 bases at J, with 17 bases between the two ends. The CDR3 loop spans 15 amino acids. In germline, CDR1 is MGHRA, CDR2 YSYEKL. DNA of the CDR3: TGCGCCAGCAGCCAAGATCAAAGAGTCATTGGGGCCCTCCACTTT. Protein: CASSQDQRVIGALHF.

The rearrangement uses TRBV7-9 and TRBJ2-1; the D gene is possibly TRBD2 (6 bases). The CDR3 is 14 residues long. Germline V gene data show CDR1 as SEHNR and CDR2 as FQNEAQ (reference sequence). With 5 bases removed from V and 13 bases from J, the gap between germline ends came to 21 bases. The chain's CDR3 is CASSLPLSSVSQFF. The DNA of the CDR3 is TGTGCCAGCAGCCTCCCCCTCTCTAGCGTTAGTCAGTTCTTC.

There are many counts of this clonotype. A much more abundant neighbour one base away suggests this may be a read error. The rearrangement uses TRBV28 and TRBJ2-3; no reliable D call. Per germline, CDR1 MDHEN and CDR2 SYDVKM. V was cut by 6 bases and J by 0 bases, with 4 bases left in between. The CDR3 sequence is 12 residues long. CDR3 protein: CASSHSTDTQYF. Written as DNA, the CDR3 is TGTGCCAGCAGCCATAGCACAGATACGCAGTATTTT.

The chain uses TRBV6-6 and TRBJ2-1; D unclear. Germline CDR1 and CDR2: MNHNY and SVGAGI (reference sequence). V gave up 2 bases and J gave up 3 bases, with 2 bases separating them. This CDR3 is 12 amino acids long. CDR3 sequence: CASSYDYNEQFF. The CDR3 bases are TGTGCCAGCAGTTACGACTACAATGAGCAGTTCTTC.

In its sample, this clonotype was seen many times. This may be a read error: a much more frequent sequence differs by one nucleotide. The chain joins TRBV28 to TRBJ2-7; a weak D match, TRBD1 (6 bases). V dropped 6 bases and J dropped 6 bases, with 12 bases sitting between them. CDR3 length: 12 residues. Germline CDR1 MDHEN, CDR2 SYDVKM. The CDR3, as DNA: TGTGCCAGCAGCTTAGGGGGTTCCGAGCAGTACTTC. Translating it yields CASSLGGSEQYF.

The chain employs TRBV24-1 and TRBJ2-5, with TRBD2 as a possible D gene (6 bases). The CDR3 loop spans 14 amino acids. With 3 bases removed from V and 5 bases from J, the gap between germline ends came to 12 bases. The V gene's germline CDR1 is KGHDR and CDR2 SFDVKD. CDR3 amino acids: CATSDGGIWETQYF. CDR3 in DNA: TGTGCCACCAGTGATGGGGGGATTTGGGAGACCCAGTACTTC.

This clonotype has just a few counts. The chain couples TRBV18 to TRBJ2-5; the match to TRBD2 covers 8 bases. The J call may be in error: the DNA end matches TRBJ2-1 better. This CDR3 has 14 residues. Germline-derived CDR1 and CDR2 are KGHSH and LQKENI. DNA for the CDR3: TGTGCCAGCTCCGCCGGGACTAGTATCAATGAGCAGTTCTTC. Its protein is CASSAGTSINEQFF.

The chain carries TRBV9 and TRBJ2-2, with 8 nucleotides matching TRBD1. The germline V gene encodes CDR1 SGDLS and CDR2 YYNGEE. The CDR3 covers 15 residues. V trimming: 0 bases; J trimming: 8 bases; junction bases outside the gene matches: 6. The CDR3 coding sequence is TGTGCCAGCAGCGTAGCTCGAGGGGACAGGGGGGAGCTGTTTTTT. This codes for CASSVARGDRGELFF.